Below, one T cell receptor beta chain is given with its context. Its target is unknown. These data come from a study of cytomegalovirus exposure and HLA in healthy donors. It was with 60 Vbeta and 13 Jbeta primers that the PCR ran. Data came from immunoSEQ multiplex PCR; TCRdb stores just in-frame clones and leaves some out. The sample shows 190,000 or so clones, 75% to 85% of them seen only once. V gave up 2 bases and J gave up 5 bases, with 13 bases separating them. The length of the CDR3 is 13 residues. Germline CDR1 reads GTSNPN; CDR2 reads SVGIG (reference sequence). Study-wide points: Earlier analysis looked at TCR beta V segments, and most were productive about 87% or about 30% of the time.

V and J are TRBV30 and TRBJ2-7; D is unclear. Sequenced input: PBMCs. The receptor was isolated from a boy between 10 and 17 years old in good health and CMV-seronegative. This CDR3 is CAWSRQVMHEQYF. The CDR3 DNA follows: TGTGCCTGGAGTCGGCAGGTTATGCACGAGCAGTACTTC.